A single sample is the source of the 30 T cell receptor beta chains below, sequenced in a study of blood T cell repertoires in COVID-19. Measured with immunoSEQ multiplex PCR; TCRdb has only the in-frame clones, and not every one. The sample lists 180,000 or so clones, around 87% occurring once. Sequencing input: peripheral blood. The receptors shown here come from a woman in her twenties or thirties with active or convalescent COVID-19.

The CDR3 coding sequence is TGTGCCACGCTCCAGGGGACAGGCTCCTACGAGCAGTACTTC. Encoded protein: CATLQGTGSYEQYF. The rearrangement links TRBV6-5 to TRBJ2-7; 8 bases are a match to TRBD1. V shed 10 bases, J shed 0 bases, and the junction held 8 bases outside the gene matches. Germline V gene lookup returns CDR1 MNHEY and CDR2 SVGAGI. The CDR3 runs to 14 residues.

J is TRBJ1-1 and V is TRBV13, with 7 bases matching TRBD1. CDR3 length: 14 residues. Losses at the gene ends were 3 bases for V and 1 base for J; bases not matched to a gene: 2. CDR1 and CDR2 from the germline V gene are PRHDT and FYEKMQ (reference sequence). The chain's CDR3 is CASSLDRRNTEAFF. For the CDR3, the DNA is TGTGCCAGCAGCTTGGACAGGAGGAACACTGAAGCTTTCTTT.

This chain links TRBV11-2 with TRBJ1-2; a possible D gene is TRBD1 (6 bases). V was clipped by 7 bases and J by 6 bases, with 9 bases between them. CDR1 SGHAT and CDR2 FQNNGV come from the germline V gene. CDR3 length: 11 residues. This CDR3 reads CASNNRDGYTF. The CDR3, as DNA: TGTGCCAGCAACAACAGGGATGGCTACACCTTC.

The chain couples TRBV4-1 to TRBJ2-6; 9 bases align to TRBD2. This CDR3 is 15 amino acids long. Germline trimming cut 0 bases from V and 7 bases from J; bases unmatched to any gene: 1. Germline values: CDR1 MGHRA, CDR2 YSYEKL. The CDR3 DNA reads TGCGCCAGCAGCCAAGAGCGGGGGGGAGCCAACGTCCTGACTTTC. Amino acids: CASSQERGGANVLTF.

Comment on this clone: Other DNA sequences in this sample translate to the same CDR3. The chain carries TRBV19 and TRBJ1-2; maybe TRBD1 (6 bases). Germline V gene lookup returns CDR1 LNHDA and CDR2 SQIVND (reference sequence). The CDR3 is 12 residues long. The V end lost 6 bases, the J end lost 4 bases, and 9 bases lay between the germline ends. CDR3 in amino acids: CASRDSFYGYTF. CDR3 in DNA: TGTGCCAGTAGGGACAGCTTCTATGGCTACACCTTC.

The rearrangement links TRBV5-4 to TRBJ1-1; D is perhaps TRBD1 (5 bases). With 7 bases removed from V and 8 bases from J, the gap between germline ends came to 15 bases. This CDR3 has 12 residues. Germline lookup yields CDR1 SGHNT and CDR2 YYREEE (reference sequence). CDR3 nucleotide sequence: TGTGCCAGCGGACCCTATGGGGGGGAAGCTTTCTTT. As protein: CASGPYGGEAFF.

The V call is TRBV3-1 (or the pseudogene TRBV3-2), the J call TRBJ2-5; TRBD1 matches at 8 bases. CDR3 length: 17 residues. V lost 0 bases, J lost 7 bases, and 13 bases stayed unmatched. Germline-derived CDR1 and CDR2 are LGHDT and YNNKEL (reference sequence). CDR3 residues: CASSQESGQGDLTTQYF. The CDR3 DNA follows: TGTGCCAGCAGCCAAGAGTCAGGACAGGGAGACCTAACGACCCAGTACTTC.

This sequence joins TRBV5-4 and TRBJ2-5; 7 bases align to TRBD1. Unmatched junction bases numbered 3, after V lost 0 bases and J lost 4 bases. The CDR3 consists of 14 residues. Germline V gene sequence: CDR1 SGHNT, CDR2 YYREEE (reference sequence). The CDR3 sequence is CASSLGQGVETQYF. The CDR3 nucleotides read TGTGCCAGCAGCTTGGGGCAGGGGGTAGAGACCCAGTACTTC.

CDR3 protein: CASSMWDTHGYTF. The CDR3 DNA reads as TGTGCCAGTAGTATGTGGGACACTCATGGCTACACCTTC. V usage is TRBV19 and J usage is TRBJ1-2; D is possibly TRBD1 (6 bases). Trimming stripped 3 bases from V and 6 bases from J, with 11 bases between. The CDR3 has 13 residues. Germline assignment: CDR1 LNHDA and CDR2 SQIVND (reference sequence).

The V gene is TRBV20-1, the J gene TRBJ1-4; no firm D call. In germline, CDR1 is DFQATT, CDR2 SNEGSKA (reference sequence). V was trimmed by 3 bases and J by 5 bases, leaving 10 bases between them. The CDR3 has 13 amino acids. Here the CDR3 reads CSASNSLNEKLFF. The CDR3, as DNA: TGCAGTGCTAGTAACAGCCTAAATGAAAAACTGTTTTTT.

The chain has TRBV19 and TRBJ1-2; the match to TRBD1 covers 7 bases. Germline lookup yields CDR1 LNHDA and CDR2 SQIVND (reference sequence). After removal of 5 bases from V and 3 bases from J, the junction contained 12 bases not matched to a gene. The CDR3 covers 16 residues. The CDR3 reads CASSAGQAHSHYGYTF. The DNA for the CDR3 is TGTGCCAGTAGTGCCGGACAGGCCCACTCCCACTATGGCTACACCTTC. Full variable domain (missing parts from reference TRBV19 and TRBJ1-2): DGGITQSPKYLFRKEGQNVTLSCEQNLNHDAMYWYRQDPGQGLRLIYYSQIVNDFQKGDIAEGYSVSREKKESFPLTVTSAQKNPTAFYLCASSAGQAHSHYGYTFGSGTRLTVV.

The CDR3 protein is CASSSLGQGVKNIQYF. DNA of the CDR3: TGTGCCAGCAGCTCCTTGGGCCAGGGGGTCAAAAACATTCAGTACTTC. The chain uses TRBV5-4 and TRBJ2-4; TRBD1 matches 7 bases. Germline trimming cut 3 bases from V and 3 bases from J; bases unmatched to any gene: 9. The CDR3 spans 16 residues. Germline lookup yields CDR1 SGHNT and CDR2 YYREEE (reference sequence).

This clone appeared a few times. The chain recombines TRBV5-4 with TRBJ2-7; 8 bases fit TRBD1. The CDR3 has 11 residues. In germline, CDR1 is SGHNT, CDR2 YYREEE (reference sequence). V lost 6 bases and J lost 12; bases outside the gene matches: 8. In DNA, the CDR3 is TGTGCCAGCACCGACAGGGGTAAAATGTACTTC. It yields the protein CASTDRGKMYF.

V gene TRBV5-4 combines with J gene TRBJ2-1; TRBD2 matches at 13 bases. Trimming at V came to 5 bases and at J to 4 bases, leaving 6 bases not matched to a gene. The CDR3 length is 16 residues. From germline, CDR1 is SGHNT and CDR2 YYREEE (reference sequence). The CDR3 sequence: CASRPGTSGNYNEQFF. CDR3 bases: TGTGCCAGCAGACCCGGGACTAGCGGGAATTACAATGAGCAGTTCTTC. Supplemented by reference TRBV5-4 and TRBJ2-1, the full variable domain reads ETGVTQSPTHLIKTRGQQVTLRCSSQSGHNTVSWYQQALGQGPQFIFQYYREEENGRGNFPPRFSGLQFPNYSSELNVNALELDDSALYLCASRPGTSGNYNEQFFGPGTRLTVL.

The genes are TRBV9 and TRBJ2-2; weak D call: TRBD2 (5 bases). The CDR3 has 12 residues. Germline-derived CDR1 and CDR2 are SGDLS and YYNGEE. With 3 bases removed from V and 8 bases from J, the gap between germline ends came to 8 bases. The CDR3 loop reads CASSAGLGELFF. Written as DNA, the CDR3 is TGTGCCAGCAGCGCGGGGTTGGGGGAGCTGTTTTTT.

In nucleotides, the CDR3 is TGTGCCAGTAGCAGACTAGCGGGGGACCTCTACAATGAGCAGTTCTTC. Protein: CASSRLAGDLYNEQFF. The rearrangement links TRBV19 to TRBJ2-1, with 12 bases fitting TRBD2. Per the germline V gene, CDR1 is LNHDA and CDR2 is SQIVND (reference sequence). CDR3 size: 16 residues. V lost 6 bases, J lost 3 bases, and 6 bases stayed unmatched.

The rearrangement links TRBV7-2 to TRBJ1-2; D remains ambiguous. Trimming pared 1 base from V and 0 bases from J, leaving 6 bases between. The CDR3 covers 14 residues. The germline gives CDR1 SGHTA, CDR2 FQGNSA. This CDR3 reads CASSLGRSNYGYTF. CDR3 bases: TGTGCCAGCAGCTTAGGGCGGTCTAACTATGGCTACACCTTC. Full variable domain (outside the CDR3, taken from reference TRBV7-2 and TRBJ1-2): GAGVSQSPSNKVTEKGKDVELRCDPISGHTALYWYRQSLGQGLEFLIYFQGNSAPDKSGLPSDRFSAERTGGSVSTLTIQRTQQEDSAVYLCASSLGRSNYGYTFGSGTRLTVV.

Written as DNA, the CDR3 is TGCAGTGCCGAGGCGGAAGAGACCCAGTACTTC. As protein: CSAEAEETQYF. V is TRBV20-1 and J is TRBJ2-5; unclear D gene. The germline V and J ends were trimmed by 6 bases and 3 bases, with 8 bases remaining between them. Germline CDR1 DFQATT, CDR2 SNEGSKA (reference sequence). The CDR3 covers 11 residues.

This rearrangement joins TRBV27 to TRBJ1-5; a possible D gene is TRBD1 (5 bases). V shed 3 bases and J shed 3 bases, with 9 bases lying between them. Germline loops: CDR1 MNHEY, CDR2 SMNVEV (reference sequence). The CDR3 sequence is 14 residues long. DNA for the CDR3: TGTGCCAGCAGTTTTGCGGGGGTCAATCAGCCCCAGCATTTT. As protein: CASSFAGVNQPQHF.

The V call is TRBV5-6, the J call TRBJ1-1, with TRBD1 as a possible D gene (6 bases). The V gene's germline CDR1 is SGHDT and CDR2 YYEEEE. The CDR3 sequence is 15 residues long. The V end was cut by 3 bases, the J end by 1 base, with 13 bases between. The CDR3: CASSSDRFPNTEAFF. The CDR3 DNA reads TGTGCCAGCAGCTCAGACAGGTTTCCGAACACTGAAGCTTTCTTT.

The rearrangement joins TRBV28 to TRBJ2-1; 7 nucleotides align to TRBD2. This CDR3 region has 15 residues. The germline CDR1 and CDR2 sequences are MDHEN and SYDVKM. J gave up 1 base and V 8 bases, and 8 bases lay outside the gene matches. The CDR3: CASFSGEGSYNEQFF. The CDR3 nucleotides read TGTGCCAGCTTCAGTGGGGAGGGATCCTACAATGAGCAGTTCTTC. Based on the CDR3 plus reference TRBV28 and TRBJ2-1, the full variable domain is DVKVTQSSRYLVKRTGEKVFLECVQDMDHENMFWYRQDPGLGLRLIYFSYDVKMKEKGDIPEGYSVSREKKERFSLILESASTNQTSMYLCASFSGEGSYNEQFFGPGTRLTVL.

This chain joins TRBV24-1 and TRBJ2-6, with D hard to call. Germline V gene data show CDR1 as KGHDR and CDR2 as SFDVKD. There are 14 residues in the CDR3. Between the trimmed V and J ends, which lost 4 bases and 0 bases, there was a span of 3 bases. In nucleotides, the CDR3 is TGTGCCACCAGTGACAACTCTGGGGCCAACGTCCTGACTTTC. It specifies CATSDNSGANVLTF.

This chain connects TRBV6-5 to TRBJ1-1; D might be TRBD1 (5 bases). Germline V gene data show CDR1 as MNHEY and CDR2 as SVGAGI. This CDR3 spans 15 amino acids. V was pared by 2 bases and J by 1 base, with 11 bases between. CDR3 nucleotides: TGTGCCAGCAGTTACGGGGCAGAAGGGAACACTGAAGCTTTCTTT. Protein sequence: CASSYGAEGNTEAFF.

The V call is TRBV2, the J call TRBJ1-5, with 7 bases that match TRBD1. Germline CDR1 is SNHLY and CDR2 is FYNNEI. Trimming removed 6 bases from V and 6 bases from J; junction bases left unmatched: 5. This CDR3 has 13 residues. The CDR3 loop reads CASRYRGSQPQHF. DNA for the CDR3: TGTGCCAGCAGATACAGGGGTAGTCAGCCCCAGCATTTT.

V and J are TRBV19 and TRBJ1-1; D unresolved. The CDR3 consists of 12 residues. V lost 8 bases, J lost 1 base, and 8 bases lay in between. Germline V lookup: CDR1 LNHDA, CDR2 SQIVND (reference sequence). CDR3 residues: CASSFRNTEAFF. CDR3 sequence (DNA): TGTGCCAGTTCCTTTCGGAACACTGAAGCTTTCTTT.

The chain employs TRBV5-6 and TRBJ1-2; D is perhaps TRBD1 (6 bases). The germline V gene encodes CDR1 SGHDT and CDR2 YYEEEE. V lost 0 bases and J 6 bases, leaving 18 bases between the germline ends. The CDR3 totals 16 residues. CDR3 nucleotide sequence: TGTGCCAGCAGCTTGGCCCGGACAGTCCTCGGGAATGGCTACACCTTC. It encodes CASSLARTVLGNGYTF.

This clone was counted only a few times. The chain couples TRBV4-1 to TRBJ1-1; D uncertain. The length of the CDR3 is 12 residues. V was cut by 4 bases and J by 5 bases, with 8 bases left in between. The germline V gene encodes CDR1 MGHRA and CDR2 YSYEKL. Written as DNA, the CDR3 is TGCGCCAGCAGCCCGCGAGGGACTGAAGCTTTCTTT. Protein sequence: CASSPRGTEAFF.

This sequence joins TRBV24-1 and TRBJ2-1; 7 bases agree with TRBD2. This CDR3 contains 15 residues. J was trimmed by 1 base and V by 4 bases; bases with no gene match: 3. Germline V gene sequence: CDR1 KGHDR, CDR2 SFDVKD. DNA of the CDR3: TGTGCCACCAGTGAGCTAGCGGTTTCCTACAATGAGCAGTTCTTC. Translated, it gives CATSELAVSYNEQFF.

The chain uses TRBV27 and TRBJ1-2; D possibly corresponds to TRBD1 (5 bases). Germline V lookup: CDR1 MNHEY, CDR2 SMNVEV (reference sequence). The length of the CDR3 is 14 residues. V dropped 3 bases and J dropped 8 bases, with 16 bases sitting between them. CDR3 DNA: TGTGCCAGCAGTTTTAGCGCGGGGGTGCGCGGCTACACCTTC. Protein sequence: CASSFSAGVRGYTF.

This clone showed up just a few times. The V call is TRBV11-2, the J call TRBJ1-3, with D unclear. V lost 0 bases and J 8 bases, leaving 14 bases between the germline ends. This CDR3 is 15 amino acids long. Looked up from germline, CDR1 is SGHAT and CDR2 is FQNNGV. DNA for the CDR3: TGTGCCAGCAGCTTAGAGTTCGGGGAGCTTCACACCATATATTTT. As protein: CASSLEFGELHTIYF.